Presented here are 32 T cell receptor beta chains from one specimen sequenced in a study of PD-1 blockade in classical Hodgkin lymphoma. Using immunoSEQ multiplex PCR, the repertoire was profiled, and TCRdb retains in-frame clones only, with some absent. The sample consists of some 20,000 clones, roughly 90% of them appearing once. All trial patients relapsed after autologous stem cell transplantation. The sample here was peripheral blood mononuclear cells (PBMCs), taken before the second cycle of nivolumab. The receptors derive from a human donor with classical Hodgkin lymphoma.

This sequence joins TRBV5-4 and TRBJ2-3; TRBD2 matches 11 bases. This CDR3 is 19 amino acids long. The J segment lost 0 bases and the V segment lost 2 bases, leaving 11 bases of the junction unmatched. CDR1 is SGHNT and CDR2 is YYREEE in the germline V gene (reference sequence). The CDR3 DNA follows: TGTGCCAGCAGCTTCGAGGGGCTAGCGGGGGGTTACAGCACAGATACGCAGTATTTT. Encoded protein: CASSFEGLAGGYSTDTQYF.

The chain carries TRBV18 and TRBJ1-6, with D perhaps matching TRBD1 (5 bases). The CDR3 is made up of 13 amino acids. CDR1 and CDR2 (germline): KGHSH, LQKENI. Between the trimmed V and J ends, which lost 0 bases and 14 bases, there was a span of 11 bases. The CDR3 spells CASSPPGGGSLHF. The CDR3 nucleotides are TGTGCCAGCTCACCACCGGGCGGGGGGTCCCTCCACTTT. The full variable domain, in which reference TRBV18 and TRBJ1-6 provide the parts outside the CDR3, is NAGVMQNPRHLVRRRGQEARLRCSPMKGHSHVYWYRQLPEEGLKFMVYLQKENIIDESGMPKERFSAEFPKEGPSILRIQQVVRGDSAAYFCASSPPGGGSLHFGNGTRLTVT.

V usage is TRBV6-4 and J usage is TRBJ1-5; D remains ambiguous. V lost 5 bases, J lost 5 bases, and 13 bases lay in between. Per germline, CDR1 MRHNA and CDR2 SNTAGT. The CDR3 contains 14 residues. The CDR3 region is CASSPNKGDQPQHF. The CDR3 bases are TGTGCCAGCAGTCCCAATAAGGGCGATCAGCCCCAGCATTTT.

The chain links TRBV18 to TRBJ1-2, with TRBD1 identical over 7 bases. The V and J ends lost 3 bases and 3 bases, in that order; junction bases with no gene match: 1. CDR1 and CDR2 from the germline V gene are KGHSH and LQKENI. The CDR3 has 13 amino acids. The CDR3 DNA reads as TGTGCCAGCTCACCCCAGGGGGACTATGGCTACACCTTC. Encoded protein: CASSPQGDYGYTF.

This clone was recorded once. This chain uses TRBV2 with TRBJ1-6, with TRBD1 as a possible D gene (6 bases). Germline values: CDR1 SNHLY, CDR2 FYNNEI. The CDR3 spans 15 residues. V was shortened by 4 bases and J by 7 bases, with 14 bases between the two germline ends. The CDR3 DNA follows: TGTGCCAGCAGTGGGTCCGGGACACAAAATTCACCCCTCCACTTT. This translates into CASSGSGTQNSPLHF.

V and J are TRBV7-9 and TRBJ1-6, with a weak D call TRBD1 (5 bases). Germline CDR1 reads SEHNR; CDR2 reads FQNEAQ (reference sequence). V lost 5 bases and J lost 7, with 21 bases in between. This CDR3 spans 17 amino acids. Here the CDR3 DNA reads TGTGCCAGCAGCCGAGGGACCCGTGGAATGTCAAATTCACCCCTCCACTTT. It encodes CASSRGTRGMSNSPLHF.

The chain recombines TRBV2 with TRBJ1-1; no clear D gene. Germline values: CDR1 SNHLY, CDR2 FYNNEI. Deletions cut 7 bases from V and 0 bases from J, with 12 bases between. This CDR3 region has 14 residues. CDR3 loop: CASKLRALNTEAFF. The CDR3 nucleotides are TGTGCCAGCAAATTACGGGCCCTGAACACTGAAGCTTTCTTT. Combining the CDR3 with reference TRBV2 and TRBJ1-1 gives the whole variable domain EPEVTQTPSHQVTQMGQEVILRCVPISNHLYFYWYRQILGQKVEFLVSFYNNEISEKSEIFDDQFSVERPDGSNFTLKIRSTKLEDSAMYFCASKLRALNTEAFFGQGTRLTVV.

The chain links TRBV7-9 to TRBJ1-1; D may be TRBD1 (6 bases). Germline CDR1 and CDR2: SEHNR and FQNEAQ (reference sequence). Trimming removed 5 bases at V and 1 base at J, with 17 bases between. The CDR3 is 16 amino acids. CDR3 DNA sequence: TGTGCCAGCAGCCCAAAGGGAAGGGGGGGGAACACTGAAGCTTTCTTT. Protein product: CASSPKGRGGNTEAFF.

The chain is built from TRBV5-1 and TRBJ2-5, with D possibly matching TRBD2 (5 bases). This CDR3 contains 16 residues. Trimming left V 2 bases short and J 1 base short, with 15 bases between. In germline, CDR1 is SGHRS, CDR2 YFSETQ. CDR3 bases: TGCGCCAGCAGCTTATATGGCGGGCGGGTCCAAGAGACCCAGTACTTC. Translation gives CASSLYGGRVQETQYF.

The count of this clone is one. This rearrangement joins TRBV7-9 to TRBJ1-3, with a tentative D call TRBD1 (5 bases). V was cut by 7 bases and J by 0 bases, with 10 bases left in between. Germline V CDR1 and CDR2: SEHNR, FQNEAQ (reference sequence). The CDR3 runs 14 residues. The CDR3 DNA reads as TGTGCCAGCACCCGTGGGGGCTCTGGAAACACCATATATTTT. Translation: CASTRGGSGNTIYF.

The count of this clone is one. V is TRBV6-6 and J is TRBJ2-7; D perhaps matches TRBD1 (8 bases). Per the germline V gene, CDR1 is MNHNY and CDR2 is SVGAGI (reference sequence). Deletions cut 5 bases from V and 7 bases from J, with 18 bases between. The CDR3 is 14 residues long. The CDR3 is CASSIRQGRGEQYF. The CDR3 DNA reads as TGTGCCAGCAGTATCCGACAGGGGCGGGGGGAGCAGTACTTC.

On this clone itself: One end of the junction fails to match germline, which may point to a read error. The genes are TRBV5-1 and TRBJ2-1; 7 bases align to TRBD2. Germline V gene lookup returns CDR1 SGHRS and CDR2 YFSETQ. There are 15 residues in the CDR3. The CDR3: CASTLAGVSYNEQFF. The DNA of the CDR3 is TGCGCCAGCACCTTGGCGGGGGTTTCCTACAATGAGCAGTTCTTC.

The chain employs TRBV2 and TRBJ1-5, with unresolved D. The CDR3 spans 14 residues. V lost 4 bases and J 9 bases, leaving 16 bases between the germline ends. Germline V lookup: CDR1 SNHLY, CDR2 FYNNEI. CDR3 loop: CASSADAGMGPQHF. CDR3 coding DNA: TGTGCCAGCAGTGCGGACGCCGGGATGGGGCCCCAGCATTTT.

The chain couples TRBV7-6 to TRBJ2-7; tentative D call: TRBD1 (6 bases). Trimming took 5 bases from V and 2 from J, leaving 10 bases between them. The CDR3 runs 13 residues. Per the germline V gene, CDR1 is SGHVS and CDR2 is FNYEAQ. The DNA of the CDR3 is TGTGCCAGCAGCCCGGACAGTGCCTACGAGCAGTACTTC. This translates into CASSPDSAYEQYF.

This chain uses TRBV7-9 with TRBJ2-6, with no clear D. The V gene's germline CDR1 is SEHNR and CDR2 FQNEAQ (reference sequence). This CDR3 is built from 13 residues. V lost 4 bases and J 1 base, leaving 2 bases between the germline ends. The CDR3 DNA is TGTGCCAGCAGCTCTTCTGGGGCCAACGTCCTGACTTTC. Translating gives CASSSSGANVLTF.

The chain carries TRBV5-1 and TRBJ1-3, with D tentatively TRBD1 (6 bases). Trimming stripped 4 bases from V and 2 bases from J, with 10 bases between. CDR1 and CDR2 from the germline V gene are SGHRS and YFSETQ. The CDR3 sequence is 14 residues long. CDR3 DNA: TGCGCCAGCAGCAAACAGGGAGCTGGAAACACCATATATTTT. This gives the protein CASSKQGAGNTIYF.

The V gene is TRBV19, the J gene TRBJ1-1; a weak D match, TRBD1 (5 bases). Germline CDR1 LNHDA, CDR2 SQIVND (reference sequence). CDR3 length equals 16 residues. Deletions cut 6 bases from V and 3 bases from J, with 20 bases between. The CDR3 DNA reads TGTGCCAGTAGGTTGCAGGGTGGAATCGGGGACACTGAAGCTTTCTTT. Amino acids: CASRLQGGIGDTEAFF.

This clone was detected a few times. The genes are TRBV7-8 and TRBJ1-4; D gene uncertain. CDR1 and CDR2 from the germline V gene are SGHVS and FQNEAQ. The CDR3 has 15 amino acids. The germline V and J ends were trimmed by 3 bases and 2 bases, with 10 bases remaining between them. The DNA for the CDR3 is TGTGCCAGCAGCTTCAGCGGTGCCACTAATGAAAAACTGTTTTTT. Translated, it gives CASSFSGATNEKLFF. The entire variable domain, with the rest obtained from reference TRBV7-8 and TRBJ1-4, is as follows: GAGVSQSPRYKVAKRGQDVALRCDPISGHVSLFWYQQALGQGPEFLTYFQNEAQLDKSGLPSDRFFAERPEGSVSTLKIQRTQQEDSAVYLCASSFSGATNEKLFFGSGTQLSVL.

This clone was recorded only once. V usage is TRBV5-6 and J usage is TRBJ1-1; 7 bases align to TRBD1. Trimming at V came to 1 base and at J to 0 bases, leaving 9 bases not matched to a gene. The CDR3 sequence is 17 residues long. Germline V gene lookup returns CDR1 SGHDT and CDR2 YYEEEE. The CDR3 sequence: CASSLRGQGPMNTEAFF. The CDR3 DNA reads TGTGCCAGCAGCTTGAGGGGGCAGGGCCCCATGAACACTGAAGCTTTCTTT.

The table lists this clone with a few counts. The CDR3 protein is CASSLSTTNTGELFF. Written as DNA, the CDR3 is TGCGCCAGCAGCTTGTCGACTACGAACACCGGGGAGCTGTTTTTT. The rearrangement uses TRBV5-1 and TRBJ2-2, with a possible D match to TRBD2 (5 bases). CDR1 and CDR2 (germline): SGHRS, YFSETQ. This CDR3 is built from 15 residues. V lost 1 base, J lost 0 bases, and 7 bases lay in between.

In DNA form, the CDR3 reads TGTGCCAGCAGCTTAGGGGGCTGGAAAGAGACCCAGTACTTC. It translates to CASSLGGWKETQYF. This chain links TRBV7-9 with TRBJ2-5, with a possible D match to TRBD1 (5 bases). Germline V lookup: CDR1 SEHNR, CDR2 FQNEAQ (reference sequence). Trimming took 1 base from V and 3 from J, leaving 9 bases between them. This CDR3 has 14 amino acids.

V and J are TRBV7-8 and TRBJ1-1, with 8 bases lining up with TRBD1. V lost 6 bases to trimming and J lost 2 bases; unmatched junction nucleotides: 8. CDR1 and CDR2 from the germline V gene are SGHVS and FQNEAQ. The CDR3 totals 15 residues. As DNA, the CDR3 is TGTGCCAGCAGACCAGGGGGCAGAGGAAACACTGAAGCTTTCTTT. It translates to CASRPGGRGNTEAFF.

The chain has TRBV19 and TRBJ1-3, with a weak D call TRBD1 (5 bases). Per germline, CDR1 LNHDA and CDR2 SQIVND (reference sequence). The length of the CDR3 is 14 residues. V lost 8 bases, J lost 0 bases, and 11 bases lay in between. This CDR3 reads CASADSDSGNTIYF. The CDR3 DNA follows: TGTGCCAGTGCCGACAGCGACTCTGGAAACACCATATATTTT.

The V gene is TRBV28, the J gene TRBJ1-2; D remains ambiguous. With 6 bases removed from V and 10 bases from J, the gap between germline ends came to 15 bases. Germline CDR1 is MDHEN and CDR2 is SYDVKM. This CDR3 is built from 12 residues. CDR3 in amino acids: CASRSSTAAYTF. The CDR3 DNA is TGTGCCAGCAGATCCTCGACGGCGGCCTACACCTTC.

The genes are TRBV5-1 and TRBJ2-3, with D possibly TRBD2 on 7 matching bases. Looked up from germline, CDR1 is SGHRS and CDR2 is YFSETQ. V shed 4 bases and J shed 4 bases, with 16 bases lying between them. The CDR3 extends over 15 amino acids. CDR3 bases: TGCGCCAGCAGCCCGGGGGGCGGAGGGCCAGATACGCAGTATTTT. Its protein product is CASSPGGGGPDTQYF.

The gene calls are TRBV10-3 and TRBJ2-1, with D hard to call. Germline values: CDR1 ENHRY, CDR2 SYGVKD. Trimming cost V 6 bases and J 4 bases, with 10 bases left between them. The CDR3 runs 13 residues. The CDR3: CAIRGSSYNEQFF. The CDR3 DNA is TGTGCCATCAGGGGCAGCTCTTACAATGAGCAGTTCTTC.

V and J are TRBV2 and TRBJ1-2; D is possibly TRBD1 (6 bases). The V and J ends lost 5 bases and 7 bases respectively, with 17 bases between them. Germline CDR1 and CDR2: SNHLY and FYNNEI. This CDR3 comprises 14 residues. DNA of the CDR3: TGTGCCAGCAGTTTATTAACAGGGCGCGCTGGCTACACCTTC. Protein sequence: CASSLLTGRAGYTF.

The chain is built from TRBV4-3 and TRBJ2-3; 10 positions agree with TRBD2. The CDR3 consists of 17 residues. V was pared by 1 base and J by 0 bases, with 4 bases of the junction left unmatched. CDR1 and CDR2 (germline): LGHNA, YSLEER. The CDR3 is CASSQGYSGGSTDTQYF. DNA for the CDR3: TGCGCCAGCAGCCAAGGATATAGCGGGGGGAGCACAGATACGCAGTATTTT.

This chain uses TRBV7-6 with TRBJ2-1; 9 bases fit TRBD1. V dropped 5 bases and J dropped 9; count of bases not matched to a gene: 5. CDR1 and CDR2 (germline): SGHVS, FNYEAQ. The CDR3 is made up of 13 amino acids. CDR3 sequence (DNA): TGTGCCAGCAGCACGGGGACAGGGTTTGAGCAGTTCTTC. Protein sequence: CASSTGTGFEQFF.

The V and J genes are TRBV7-9 and TRBJ2-2; a weak D match, TRBD2 (6 bases). Deletions cut 7 bases from V and 2 bases from J, with 14 bases between. Germline V gene data show CDR1 as SEHNR and CDR2 as FQNEAQ (reference sequence). This CDR3 is built from 15 residues. CDR3 residues: CASKLGGENTGELFF. The DNA of the CDR3 is TGTGCCAGCAAGTTAGGCGGGGAAAACACCGGGGAGCTGTTTTTT.

The gene calls are TRBV18 and TRBJ1-2; TRBD1 aligns across 9 bases. The germline V gene has CDR1 KGHSH and CDR2 LQKENI. Trimming removed 5 bases from V and 6 bases from J; junction bases left unmatched: 10. This CDR3 comprises 15 residues. The CDR3 loop reads CASSTSTGGIDGYTF. In nucleotides, the CDR3 is TGTGCCAGCTCAACGTCGACAGGGGGGATCGATGGCTACACCTTC.

The V gene is TRBV7-2, the J gene TRBJ1-5; D might be TRBD1 (5 bases). From germline, CDR1 is SGHTA and CDR2 FQGNSA. The CDR3 loop spans 15 amino acids. The ends were cut back, 5 bases at V and 0 bases at J, with 11 bases in the middle. The CDR3 region has the DNA TGTGCCAGCAGCCCCAGACAGTATAGCAATCAGCCCCAGCATTTT. Translation gives CASSPRQYSNQPQHF.